This TCR beta chain was recovered during a study of T cells after yellow fever vaccination. General observations from the study: Contaminating bulk clonotypes could be abundant in FACS-sorted repertoires. Among primary-vaccination clones, most reappeared after the booster, at 95% to 96% for CD4 and 88% for CD8.

The CDR3 spans 16 residues. Deletions cut 0 bases from V and 0 bases from J, with 12 bases between. Germline V gene sequence: CDR1 MNHNY, CDR2 SVGAGI (reference sequence). With regard to this clonotype: No antigen is known for it.

One entry per CDR3 protein, called by TCRdb with MiXCR from the 5' RACE reads. The table records about 340,000 distinct CDR3 sequences, under 5% of them present only once. The rearrangement joins TRBV6-6 to TRBJ2-7; D call uncertain. Material: PBMCs, obtained 5 days after the yellow fever booster vaccination. This clonotype was sampled from a man aged 18 to 29 who received the YFV17D yellow fever vaccine. The CDR3 DNA reads as TGTGCCAGCAGTTACTCGTTGGACCGGAGCTCCTACGAGCAGTACTTC. Its protein is CASSYSLDRSSYEQYF.